These 23 T cell receptor beta chains share one sample of origin, sequenced in a study of shared clonotypes between healthy human individuals. TCRdb's table, derived via immunoSEQ multiplex PCR, lists solely in-frame clones and lacks some. The table lists approximately 620,000 clones, about 97% of them singletons. Sequences were obtained from naive CD4+ T cells sorted from blood. As to subset: CD45RA+ positively selected. These receptors came from a woman aged 25 to 39 in good health.

CDR3 sequence: CASRDRVRVNTIYF. DNA of the CDR3: TGTGCCAGTCGGGACAGGGTACGAGTCAACACCATATATTTT. The chain uses TRBV2 and TRBJ1-3; 9 bases map to TRBD1. The germline gives CDR1 SNHLY, CDR2 FYNNEI. V trimming: 9 bases; J trimming: 7 bases; junction bases outside the gene matches: 10. The CDR3 loop spans 14 amino acids. Using reference TRBV2 and TRBJ1-3 for the parts outside the CDR3, the full variable domain is EPEVTQTPSHQVTQMGQEVILRCVPISNHLYFYWYRQILGQKVEFLVSFYNNEISEKSEIFDDQFSVERPDGSNFTLKIRSTKLEDSAMYFCASRDRVRVNTIYFGEGSWLTVV.

The rearrangement links TRBV21-1 to TRBJ1-5. TRBV21-1 counts as a pseudogene. The CDR3 contains 16 residues. In DNA, the CDR3 is TGTGCCAGCAGCAAAGCGATTCTGGGGGAAAATCAGCCCCAGCATTTT. Translation: CASSKAILGENQPQHF.

The chain recombines TRBV4-1 with TRBJ1-4; 8 bases are shared with TRBD1. The CDR3 has 16 amino acids. V lost 4 bases and J lost 4; bases outside the gene matches: 8. CDR1 is MGHRA and CDR2 is YSYEKL in the germline V gene. DNA of the CDR3: TGCGCCAGCAGCCGGGCAGGGGGCGAGAGTAATGAAAAACTGTTTTTT. It encodes CASSRAGGESNEKLFF.

The rearrangement joins TRBV6-5 to TRBJ1-5, with D unresolved. The V end lost 0 bases, the J end lost 8 bases, and 8 bases lay between the germline ends. The CDR3 runs to 13 residues. The germline V gene has CDR1 MNHEY and CDR2 SVGAGI. CDR3 in amino acids: CASSYSPEEPQHF. The CDR3 region has the DNA TGTGCCAGCAGTTACTCGCCGGAAGAGCCCCAGCATTTT.

The chain couples TRBV30 to TRBJ2-5; D unclear. Germline CDR1 reads GTSNPN; CDR2 reads SVGIG (reference sequence). V was clipped by 3 bases and J by 2 bases, with 7 bases between them. The CDR3 extends over 12 amino acids. Written as DNA, the CDR3 is TGTGCCTGGAGAGCCGTTCAAGAGACCCAGTACTTC. This sequence encodes CAWRAVQETQYF.

The chain employs TRBV10-3 and TRBJ1-5, with 7 bases lining up with TRBD1. Looked up from germline, CDR1 is ENHRY and CDR2 is SYGVKD. The CDR3 has 16 residues. V shed 3 bases, J shed 5 bases, and the junction held 10 bases outside the gene matches. The CDR3 nucleotides are TGTGCCATCAGTGACCCCTCGAGGGACAGTGATCAGCCCCAGCATTTT. This sequence encodes CAISDPSRDSDQPQHF.

The chain recombines TRBV28 with TRBJ1-1, with a weak D call TRBD1 (6 bases). In germline, CDR1 is MDHEN, CDR2 SYDVKM. V lost 3 bases, J lost 0 bases, and 14 bases lay in between. This CDR3 is built from 16 residues. The CDR3: CASSFDRTTMNTEAFF. The CDR3 region has the DNA TGTGCCAGCAGTTTTGACAGGACTACCATGAACACTGAAGCTTTCTTT.

This chain links TRBV27 with TRBJ2-7; 9 bases agree with TRBD2. The CDR3 has 16 amino acids. The germline V gene encodes CDR1 MNHEY and CDR2 SMNVEV (reference sequence). Trimming at V came to 5 bases and at J to 0 bases, leaving 8 bases not matched to a gene. CDR3 in amino acids: CASSPHSGRGSYEQYF. The DNA of the CDR3 is TGTGCCAGCAGTCCGCATAGCGGGAGAGGCTCCTACGAGCAGTACTTC.

The rearrangement uses TRBV29-1 and TRBJ1-1, with TRBD1 identical over 7 bases. Trimming at V came to 7 bases and at J to 6 bases, leaving 11 bases not matched to a gene. There are 13 residues in the CDR3. Per the germline V gene, CDR1 is SQVTM and CDR2 is ANQGSEA. The CDR3 sequence is CSGSLRQGSEAFF. In DNA form, the CDR3 reads TGCAGCGGCTCGCTTCGACAGGGCTCTGAAGCTTTCTTT.

The chain employs TRBV28 and TRBJ1-2; D may be TRBD1 (6 bases). Trimming took off 7 bases at V and 5 bases at J, with 14 bases between the two ends. Germline CDR1 and CDR2: MDHEN and SYDVKM. This CDR3 has 13 amino acids. The CDR3 sequence: CASTLGGNYGYTF. For the CDR3, the DNA is TGTGCCAGCACCCTAGGGGGTAATTATGGCTACACCTTC.

The chain recombines TRBV10-1 with TRBJ2-5; 12 bases fit TRBD2. The DNA matches TRBJ2-7 better at its end, which makes the J call doubtful. Germline values: CDR1 WNHNN, CDR2 SYGVQD (reference sequence). CDR3 length equals 17 residues. CDR3 DNA: TGCGCCAGCAGTGATAGACTAGCGGGAGCCAAAGCCTACGAGCAGTACTTC. This encodes CASSDRLAGAKAYEQYF.

This chain connects TRBV5-1 to TRBJ2-3, with 11 bases identical to TRBD2. The CDR3 spans 16 residues. J gave up 6 bases and V 4 bases, and 10 bases lay outside the gene matches. Per the germline V gene, CDR1 is SGHRS and CDR2 is YFSETQ. DNA for the CDR3: TGCGCCAGCAGCAGCGCTCTAGCGGGAGGCAGGGATACGCAGTATTTT. Translating gives CASSSALAGGRDTQYF. Combining the CDR3 with reference TRBV5-1 and TRBJ2-3 gives the whole variable domain KAGVTQTPRYLIKTRGQQVTLSCSPISGHRSVSWYQQTPGQGLQFLFEYFSETQRNKGNFPGRFSGRQFSNSRSEMNVSTLELGDSALYLCASSSALAGGRDTQYFGPGTRLTVL.

The chain uses TRBV7-6 and TRBJ2-1; 7 nucleotides line up with TRBD2. This CDR3 is 12 amino acids long. The germline V gene encodes CDR1 SGHVS and CDR2 FNYEAQ. After removal of 5 bases from V and 9 bases from J, the junction contained 4 bases not matched to a gene. The CDR3 reads CASSLPGGEQFF. As DNA, the CDR3 is TGTGCCAGCAGCCTCCCGGGGGGTGAGCAGTTCTTC.

This chain links TRBV11-2 with TRBJ2-1; 15 nucleotides align to TRBD2. V gave up 6 bases and J gave up 9 bases; unmatched junction bases: 6. The germline V gene has CDR1 SGHAT and CDR2 FQNNGV. The CDR3 has 15 residues. The CDR3 DNA reads TGTGCCAGCAGTAGGACTAGCGGGAGGGCGCTTGAGCAGTTCTTC. Translation: CASSRTSGRALEQFF. Full variable domain (outside the CDR3, taken from reference TRBV11-2 and TRBJ2-1): EAGVAQSPRYKIIEKRQSVAFWCNPISGHATLYWYQQILGQGPKLLIQFQNNGVVDDSQLPKDRFSAERLKGVDSTLKIQPAKLEDSAVYLCASSRTSGRALEQFFGPGTRLTVL.

The CDR3 region is CASKVRVNTGELFF. The CDR3 DNA follows: TGTGCCAGCAAGGTGCGGGTGAACACCGGGGAGCTGTTTTTT. V gene TRBV6-5 combines with J gene TRBJ2-2, with a possible D match to TRBD2 (5 bases). CDR3 length: 14 residues. Trimming took 7 bases from V and 1 from J, leaving 10 bases between them. The V gene's germline CDR1 is MNHEY and CDR2 SVGAGI.

The rearrangement links TRBV7-9 to TRBJ1-1, with D perhaps TRBD1 (6 bases). CDR3 length: 13 amino acids. V lost 0 bases to trimming and J lost 10 bases, with 12 bases between them. Per germline, CDR1 SEHNR and CDR2 FQNEAQ (reference sequence). CDR3 region: CASSLAGGDSAFF. In DNA, the CDR3 is TGTGCCAGCAGCTTAGCAGGGGGGGATTCAGCTTTCTTT.

The sample holds one count of this clone. The J gene is TRBJ1-4, the V gene TRBV5-6; D not resolved. Germline CDR1 SGHDT, CDR2 YYEEEE. This CDR3 has 12 residues. V was cut by 0 bases and J by 8 bases, with 5 bases left in between. CDR3 coding DNA: TGTGCCAGCAGCTTGGGTCCAGAAAAACTGTTTTTT. Translated, it gives CASSLGPEKLFF. Full variable domain (remainder filled in from reference TRBV5-6 and TRBJ1-4): DAGVTQSPTHLIKTRGQQVTLRCSPKSGHDTVSWYQQALGQGPQFIFQYYEEEERQRGNFPDRFSGHQFPNYSSELNVNALLLGDSALYLCASSLGPEKLFFGSGTQLSVL.

The chain has TRBV5-5 and TRBJ2-7; 7 bases line up with TRBD2. This CDR3 is built from 18 residues. Germline CDR1 SGHKS, CDR2 YYEKEE (reference sequence). The V segment lost 4 bases and the J segment 7 bases; nucleotides outside the gene matches: 23. CDR3 loop: CASSALAGEGTHLGEQYF. The CDR3 DNA sequence: TGTGCCAGCAGCGCGCTCGCCGGGGAGGGGACCCACCTGGGGGAGCAGTACTTC.

The chain is built from TRBV27 and TRBJ1-1, with D perhaps TRBD1 (6 bases). The V gene's germline CDR1 is MNHEY and CDR2 SMNVEV (reference sequence). This CDR3 contains 13 residues. V lost 5 bases to trimming and J lost 12 bases, with 19 bases between them. The CDR3 loop reads CASSPNGGHRPFF. The CDR3 nucleotides read TGTGCCAGCAGTCCCAATGGGGGACACCGACCTTTCTTT.

The chain recombines TRBV5-1 with TRBJ2-2, with 8 bases aligning to TRBD2. The CDR3 runs 15 residues. V was clipped by 5 bases and J by 4 bases; unmatched bases: 7. Germline lookup yields CDR1 SGHRS and CDR2 YFSETQ. Here the CDR3 reads CASRTGLAGTGELFF. CDR3 DNA: TGCGCCAGCAGGACGGGGCTAGCGGGCACCGGGGAGCTGTTTTTT.

The chain combines TRBV25-1 with TRBJ2-3, with D possibly TRBD1 on 6 matching bases. V was shortened by 7 bases and J by 1 base, with 12 bases between the two germline ends. Germline V lookup: CDR1 MGHDK, CDR2 SYGVNS. The CDR3 loop spans 14 amino acids. CDR3 in amino acids: CASKDRSGTDTQYF. CDR3 DNA: TGTGCCAGCAAAGACAGGTCTGGCACAGATACGCAGTATTTT. Based on the CDR3 plus reference TRBV25-1 and TRBJ2-3, the full variable domain is EADIYQTPRYLVIGTGKKITLECSQTMGHDKMYWYQQDPGMELHLIHYSYGVNSTEKGDLSSESTVSRIRTEHFPLTLESARPSHTSQYLCASKDRSGTDTQYFGPGTRLTVL.

This sequence joins TRBV5-5 and TRBJ2-7; D tentatively reads TRBD1 or TRBD2 (5 bases each). Trimming stripped 5 bases from V and 2 bases from J, with 14 bases between. This CDR3 contains 14 residues. Germline lookup yields CDR1 SGHKS and CDR2 YYEKEE (reference sequence). CDR3 sequence: CASRRPGGPYEQYF. The CDR3 DNA sequence: TGTGCCAGCAGACGGCCTGGGGGTCCCTACGAGCAGTACTTC.

V is TRBV19 and J is TRBJ2-1; 8 positions match TRBD2. CDR3 size: 20 residues. V lost 0 bases and J lost 9; bases outside the gene matches: 22. CDR1 LNHDA and CDR2 SQIVND come from the germline V gene (reference sequence). CDR3: CASSIDPSQGPNGRATEQFF. The CDR3 nucleotides are TGTGCCAGTAGTATAGATCCCTCGCAGGGACCCAACGGGAGGGCCACTGAGCAGTTCTTC.